These 9 T cell receptor beta chains were all obtained from the same sample, sequenced in a study of blood T cell repertoires in COVID-19. TCRdb's copy holds only in-frame clones and misses some; the assay was immunoSEQ multiplex PCR. The sample has some 150,000 clones; just under 90% are singletons. The sequenced sample consisted of peripheral blood. The receptor set was obtained from a man between 18 and 35 years old with active or convalescent COVID-19.

The rearrangement joins TRBV7-8 to TRBJ1-2; 9 nucleotides match TRBD1. The V gene end was trimmed by 5 bases and the J gene end by 4 bases; junction bases not matched to a gene: 8. CDR1 SGHVS and CDR2 FQNEAQ come from the germline V gene. The CDR3 runs 15 residues. In nucleotides, the CDR3 is TGTGCCAGCAGCCCCCGGACAGGGGTATCCTATGGCTACACCTTC. Translated: CASSPRTGVSYGYTF. Complete variable domain (other parts from reference TRBV7-8 and TRBJ1-2): GAGVSQSPRYKVAKRGQDVALRCDPISGHVSLFWYQQALGQGPEFLTYFQNEAQLDKSGLPSDRFFAERPEGSVSTLKIQRTQQEDSAVYLCASSPRTGVSYGYTFGSGTRLTVV.

This clone was seen only once. This chain connects TRBV2 to TRBJ2-5, with D possibly TRBD1 on 5 matching bases. Between the trimmed V and J ends, which lost 6 bases and 5 bases, there was a span of 13 bases. This CDR3 has 13 residues. In germline, CDR1 is SNHLY, CDR2 FYNNEI. The CDR3 protein is CASRANQGETQYF. The CDR3 nucleotides read TGTGCCAGCAGGGCTAACCAGGGTGAGACCCAGTACTTC.

The V gene is TRBV6-6, the J gene TRBJ1-1; the D gene is possibly TRBD1 (6 bases). Germline V gene sequence: CDR1 MNHNY, CDR2 SVGAGI (reference sequence). Trimming pared 5 bases from V and 1 base from J, leaving 26 bases between. The length of the CDR3 is 19 residues. CDR3: CASSQTGTSDGGWNTEAFF. The CDR3 nucleotides read TGTGCCAGCAGTCAGACCGGGACATCCGATGGGGGATGGAACACTGAAGCTTTCTTT.

The rearrangement uses TRBV18 and TRBJ1-2; TRBD1 matches 7 bases. CDR3 length equals 15 residues. The germline gives CDR1 KGHSH, CDR2 LQKENI. Unmatched junction bases numbered 11, after V lost 2 bases and J lost 8 bases. This CDR3 is CASSPISNRGEGYTF. In nucleotides, the CDR3 is TGTGCCAGCTCACCAATCTCTAACAGGGGTGAAGGCTACACCTTC.

This chain connects TRBV19 to TRBJ2-7; D is possibly TRBD1 (8 bases). CDR3 length: 15 amino acids. In germline, CDR1 is LNHDA, CDR2 SQIVND (reference sequence). Trimming shortened V by 7 bases and J by 5 bases, and 21 bases separated the two germline ends. This chain's CDR3 is CASTLNGQGGHEQYF. The CDR3 nucleotides read TGTGCCAGTACTTTAAACGGACAGGGAGGGCACGAGCAGTACTTC.

The gene calls are TRBV28 and TRBJ2-3; TRBD2 agrees at 11 bases. Germline V gene lookup returns CDR1 MDHEN and CDR2 SYDVKM. Germline trimming cut 7 bases from V and 0 bases from J; bases unmatched to any gene: 9. The CDR3 has 17 amino acids. The CDR3 spells CASKGFSGGGSTDTQYF. In DNA, the CDR3 is TGTGCCAGCAAGGGCTTTAGCGGGGGGGGAAGCACAGATACGCAGTATTTT.

The chain carries TRBV4-3 and TRBJ2-2; tentatively, D is TRBD1 (6 bases). CDR1 is LGHNA and CDR2 is YSLEER in the germline V gene. Trimming shortened V by 3 bases and J by 7 bases, and 15 bases separated the two germline ends. This CDR3 is built from 15 residues. The CDR3 reads CASSQNRVRNGELFF. DNA of the CDR3: TGCGCCAGCAGCCAGAACAGGGTCCGGAACGGGGAGCTGTTTTTT.

V and J are TRBV19 and TRBJ2-1; 7 nucleotides agree with TRBD2. Germline V gives CDR1 LNHDA, CDR2 SQIVND (reference sequence). This CDR3 spans 13 amino acids. V trimming: 10 bases; J trimming: 4 bases; junction bases outside the gene matches: 7. The CDR3 is CATMGGLYNEQFF. The CDR3 bases are TGTGCCACCATGGGGGGACTATACAATGAGCAGTTCTTC.

This chain uses TRBV29-1 with TRBJ1-4; D might be TRBD1 (5 bases). Germline CDR1 and CDR2: SQVTM and ANQGSEA. V lost 7 bases and J lost 7, with 16 bases in between. The CDR3 is 13 amino acids. The DNA for the CDR3 is TGCAGCGCTATGGTGGGGGGGAGTGAAAAACTGTTTTTT. Amino acid sequence: CSAMVGGSEKLFF.